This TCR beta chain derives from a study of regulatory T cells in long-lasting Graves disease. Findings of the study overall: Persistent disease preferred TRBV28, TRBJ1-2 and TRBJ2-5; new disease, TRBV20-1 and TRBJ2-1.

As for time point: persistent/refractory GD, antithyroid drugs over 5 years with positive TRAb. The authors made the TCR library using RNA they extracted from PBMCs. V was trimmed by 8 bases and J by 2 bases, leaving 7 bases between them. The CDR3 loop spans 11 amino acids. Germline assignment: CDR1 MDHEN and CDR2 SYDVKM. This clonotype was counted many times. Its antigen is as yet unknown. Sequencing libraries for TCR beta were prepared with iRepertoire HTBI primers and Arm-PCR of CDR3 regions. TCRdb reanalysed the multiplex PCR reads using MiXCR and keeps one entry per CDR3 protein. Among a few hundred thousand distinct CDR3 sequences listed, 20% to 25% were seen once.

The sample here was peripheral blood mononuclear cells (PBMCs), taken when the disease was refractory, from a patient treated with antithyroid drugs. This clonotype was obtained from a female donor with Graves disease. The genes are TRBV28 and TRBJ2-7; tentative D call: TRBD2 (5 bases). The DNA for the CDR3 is TGTGCCAGCCTGGGAGCCTACGAGCAGTACTTC. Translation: CASLGAYEQYF.